Listed here are 28 T cell receptor beta chains from one sample, sequenced in a study of control samples from healthy donors and cancer patients. Profiled with immunoSEQ multiplex PCR; TCRdb holds only in-frame clones, not every one. The data contain about 120,000 clones, about nine tenths of them singletons. The sample taken for sequencing was blood. Receptors were obtained from a man aged 35-49 years in good health.

About this clone: Other nucleotide sequences in the sample specify the same CDR3. This chain uses TRBV7-9 with TRBJ1-3; D is undetermined. With 3 bases removed from V and 4 bases from J, the gap between germline ends came to 4 bases. Germline loops: CDR1 SEHNR, CDR2 FQNEAQ (reference sequence). CDR3 length: 12 residues. The CDR3 region is CASSLGGNTIYF. CDR3 nucleotide sequence: TGTGCCAGCAGCTTGGGGGGAAACACCATATATTTT.

The gene calls are TRBV11-3 and TRBJ2-4; D gene ambiguous. V was clipped by 3 bases and J by 8 bases, with 5 bases between them. Germline CDR1 reads SGHNT; CDR2 reads YENEEA. There are 11 residues in the CDR3. Written as DNA, the CDR3 is TGTGCCAGCAGCTTTAGGGACATTCAGTACTTC. Translating it yields CASSFRDIQYF. Full variable domain (rest looked up from reference TRBV11-3 and TRBJ2-4): EAGVVQSPRYKIIEKKQPVAFWCNPISGHNTLYWYLQNLGQGPELLIRYENEEAVDDSQLPKDRFSAERLKGVDSTLKIQPAELGDSAVYLCASSFRDIQYFGAGTRLSVL.

V usage is TRBV24-1 and J usage is TRBJ1-5; D remains ambiguous. The CDR3 sequence is 13 residues long. Deletions cut 5 bases from V and 0 bases from J, with 4 bases between. The germline gives CDR1 KGHDR, CDR2 SFDVKD. The chain's CDR3 is CATSGSSNQPQHF. The CDR3 region has the DNA TGTGCCACCAGTGGTAGTAGCAATCAGCCCCAGCATTTT.

The chain employs TRBV10-3 and TRBJ2-2, with TRBD1 matching 9 bases. V dropped 3 bases and J dropped 5; count of bases not matched to a gene: 4. Germline CDR1 and CDR2: ENHRY and SYGVKD. The CDR3 extends over 15 amino acids. CDR3 sequence (DNA): TGTGCCATCAGTGATCCCGGACAGGGGACCGGGGAGCTGTTTTTT. Translation gives CAISDPGQGTGELFF.

This clone is a singleton in its sample. The V call is TRBV14, the J call TRBJ2-1; the match to TRBD2 covers 9 bases. The CDR3 has 14 amino acids. Germline V gene lookup returns CDR1 SGHDN and CDR2 FVKESK. V was pared by 3 bases and J by 8 bases, with 5 bases of the junction left unmatched. The CDR3 loop is CASSQAGGPYEQFF. The DNA of the CDR3 is TGTGCCAGCAGCCAGGCGGGGGGGCCCTATGAGCAGTTCTTC. The full variable domain, rest sourced from reference TRBV14 and TRBJ2-1, is EAGVTQFPSHSVIEKGQTVTLRCDPISGHDNLYWYRRVMGKEIKFLLHFVKESKQDESGMPNNRFLAERTGGTYSTLKVQPAELEDSGVYFCASSQAGGPYEQFFGPGTRLTVL.

V gene TRBV5-1 combines with J gene TRBJ2-7; no definite D call. V was trimmed by 1 base and J by 5 bases, leaving 10 bases between them. Germline V lookup: CDR1 SGHRS, CDR2 YFSETQ. CDR3 length equals 13 residues. The CDR3 here is CASSLTPWDEQYF. CDR3 bases: TGCGCCAGCAGCTTGACACCTTGGGACGAGCAGTACTTC.

The chain has TRBV2 and TRBJ2-6; possibly TRBD1 for D (6 bases). Trimming left V 6 bases short and J 8 bases short, with 11 bases between. From germline, CDR1 is SNHLY and CDR2 FYNNEI. CDR3 size: 13 residues. The CDR3, as DNA: TGTGCCAGCAGGGGGGACAAGTCCAACGTCCTGACTTTC. Translation: CASRGDKSNVLTF.

The rearrangement uses TRBV30 and TRBJ1-5; D is ambiguous. V gave up 4 bases and J gave up 1 base, with 11 bases separating them. CDR3 length: 14 amino acids. Germline assignment: CDR1 GTSNPN and CDR2 SVGIG (reference sequence). The CDR3 sequence: CAWILNGSNQPQHF. The CDR3 DNA is TGTGCCTGGATTCTAAACGGGAGCAATCAGCCCCAGCATTTT.

The chain carries TRBV19 and TRBJ1-1; D ambiguous. This CDR3 comprises 13 residues. Trimming left V 3 bases short and J 5 bases short, with 10 bases between. The germline V gene encodes CDR1 LNHDA and CDR2 SQIVND (reference sequence). The CDR3 is CASSIGVRTEAFF. For the CDR3, the DNA is TGTGCCAGTAGTATCGGGGTACGGACTGAAGCTTTCTTT.

The chain combines TRBV28 with TRBJ1-2; possibly TRBD1 for D (5 bases). Germline V gene data show CDR1 as MDHEN and CDR2 as SYDVKM. The CDR3 loop spans 14 amino acids. V was trimmed by 8 bases and J by 8 bases, leaving 21 bases between them. The CDR3 reads CASSPAGTVLGYTF. CDR3 nucleotide sequence: TGTGCCAGCTCCCCTGCCGGGACGGTCCTCGGCTACACCTTC.

V usage is TRBV28 and J usage is TRBJ2-1; no reliable D call. Trimming took off 2 bases at V and 4 bases at J, with 3 bases between the two ends. CDR3 length equals 12 residues. Germline assignment: CDR1 MDHEN and CDR2 SYDVKM. The CDR3 DNA reads as TGTGCCAGCAGTTTAGGGTACAATGAGCAGTTCTTC. It is translated as CASSLGYNEQFF.

The V and J genes are TRBV19 and TRBJ2-1; D assignment may be TRBD1 or TRBD2 (6 bases each). Trimming stripped 6 bases from V and 3 bases from J, with 18 bases between. Looked up from germline, CDR1 is LNHDA and CDR2 is SQIVND (reference sequence). This CDR3 has 16 amino acids. The CDR3 region has the DNA TGTGCCAGTAGGTCCCAGAGGGGGGCCTACTACAATGAGCAGTTCTTC. It is translated as CASRSQRGAYYNEQFF. The full variable domain, in which reference TRBV19 and TRBJ2-1 provide the parts outside the CDR3, is DGGITQSPKYLFRKEGQNVTLSCEQNLNHDAMYWYRQDPGQGLRLIYYSQIVNDFQKGDIAEGYSVSREKKESFPLTVTSAQKNPTAFYLCASRSQRGAYYNEQFFGPGTRLTVL.

The chain combines TRBV2 with TRBJ2-7; 12 nucleotides match TRBD2. Germline CDR1 is SNHLY and CDR2 is FYNNEI. Germline trimming cut 8 bases from V and 6 bases from J; bases unmatched to any gene: 2. The CDR3 runs 12 residues. The DNA of the CDR3 is TGTGCCAGCGGACTAGCGGGGACCGAGCAGTACTTC. It specifies CASGLAGTEQYF.

This clone was detected only once. The chain has TRBV7-2 and TRBJ1-2; weak D call: TRBD1 (6 bases). Germline values: CDR1 SGHTA, CDR2 FQGNSA. The CDR3 sequence is 13 residues long. Trimming removed 5 bases from V and 3 bases from J, with 10 bases in between. CDR3 region: CASSPRGYYGYTF. The CDR3 coding sequence is TGTGCCAGCAGCCCCAGGGGTTACTATGGCTACACCTTC.

The chain joins TRBV13 to TRBJ2-6; unclear D gene. Trimming pared 2 bases from V and 3 bases from J, leaving 14 bases between. This CDR3 is 17 amino acids long. Germline CDR1 reads PRHDT; CDR2 reads FYEKMQ (reference sequence). The CDR3 coding sequence is TGTGCCAGCAGCTTATTACTGCCTGGCGGTGGGGCCAACGTCCTGACTTTC. This translates into CASSLLLPGGGANVLTF.

Comments on this clone: The same CDR3 also results from other DNA sequences found in this sample. The V gene is TRBV24-1, the J gene TRBJ2-7; 12 bases fit TRBD1. This CDR3 contains 15 residues. J lost 4 bases, V lost 3 bases, and 3 bases had no gene match. From germline, CDR1 is KGHDR and CDR2 SFDVKD. CDR3 in DNA: TGTGCCACCAGTGATGGGACAGGGGGCAGGTACGAGCAGTACTTC. It specifies CATSDGTGGRYEQYF.

The J gene is TRBJ1-1, the V gene TRBV19, with a weak D call TRBD1 (5 bases). This CDR3 has 15 residues. V lost 4 bases to trimming and J lost 0 bases, with 12 bases between them. The germline gives CDR1 LNHDA, CDR2 SQIVND (reference sequence). This chain's CDR3 is CASSRAGLMNTEAFF. In DNA, the CDR3 is TGTGCCAGTAGTAGGGCAGGGCTAATGAACACTGAAGCTTTCTTT.

The chain employs TRBV2 and TRBJ1-5; possibly TRBD1 for D (5 bases). Germline V lookup: CDR1 SNHLY, CDR2 FYNNEI. CDR3 length: 13 residues. The ends were cut back, 11 bases at V and 2 bases at J, with 13 bases in the middle. Here the CDR3 reads CAVREGGNQPQHF. In DNA form, the CDR3 reads TGTGCCGTCAGGGAGGGAGGCAATCAGCCCCAGCATTTT.

This clone was detected a few times. The rearrangement uses TRBV5-1 and TRBJ1-4; 9 nucleotides match TRBD1. This CDR3 has 15 amino acids. Germline CDR1 SGHRS, CDR2 YFSETQ. Trimming removed 4 bases from V and 7 bases from J; junction bases left unmatched: 8. CDR3 protein: CASSLPGQGTEKLFF. The CDR3, as DNA: TGCGCCAGCAGCCTCCCGGGACAGGGAACTGAAAAACTGTTTTTT.

This chain uses TRBV9 with TRBJ1-4; possible D gene TRBD1, 5 bases. Germline CDR1 is SGDLS and CDR2 is YYNGEE. Trimming removed 0 bases from V and 6 bases from J, with 12 bases in between. The length of the CDR3 is 15 residues. CDR3 in amino acids: CASSVGGVSHEKLFF. The CDR3 DNA reads as TGTGCCAGCAGCGTAGGAGGGGTGTCCCATGAAAAACTGTTTTTT.

V gene TRBV7-3 combines with J gene TRBJ2-5; 9 bases map to TRBD1. The V segment lost 5 bases and the J segment 2 bases; nucleotides outside the gene matches: 3. Germline V lookup: CDR1 SGHTA, CDR2 FQGTGA. This CDR3 has 14 residues. CDR3 sequence: CASSPGTGQETQYF. The CDR3 DNA follows: TGTGCCAGCAGCCCCGGGACAGGGCAAGAGACCCAGTACTTC.

In this sample, this clone turned up once. V gene TRBV14 combines with J gene TRBJ1-2; 7 bases match TRBD1. This CDR3 contains 16 residues. CDR1 is SGHDN, CDR2 FVKESK, per germline. V shed 0 bases and J 2 bases; nucleotides not matched to a gene: 6. CDR3 sequence (DNA): TGTGCCAGCAGCCAAGATAGGGGGCTCGCAAACTATGGCTACACCTTC. The encoded protein is CASSQDRGLANYGYTF.

J is TRBJ1-1 and V is TRBV29-1, with 9 positions matching TRBD1. Germline CDR1 SQVTM, CDR2 ANQGSEA. The CDR3 length is 12 residues. V trimming: 4 bases; J trimming: 10 bases; junction bases outside the gene matches: 7. CDR3 residues: CSVAGTGSRAFF. DNA for the CDR3: TGCAGCGTTGCCGGGACAGGGTCTCGAGCTTTCTTT.

V is TRBV18 and J is TRBJ1-3; the D is unclear. The CDR3 length is 15 residues. The V end lost 1 base, the J end lost 3 bases, and 10 bases lay between the germline ends. In germline, CDR1 is KGHSH, CDR2 LQKENI. CDR3 nucleotide sequence: TGTGCCAGCTCACCACAGGCAGCGGGTGGAAACACCATATATTTT. Translated, it gives CASSPQAAGGNTIYF. Based on the CDR3 plus reference TRBV18 and TRBJ1-3, the full variable domain is NAGVMQNPRHLVRRRGQEARLRCSPMKGHSHVYWYRQLPEEGLKFMVYLQKENIIDESGMPKERFSAEFPKEGPSILRIQQVVRGDSAAYFCASSPQAAGGNTIYFGEGSWLTVV.

This chain's CDR3 is CASTQGAHYNEQFF. CDR3 bases: TGTGCCAGCACCCAGGGGGCACACTACAATGAGCAGTTCTTC. The chain carries TRBV13 and TRBJ2-1; 8 bases map to TRBD1. The CDR3 contains 14 residues. CDR1 and CDR2 from the germline V gene are PRHDT and FYEKMQ (reference sequence). V trimming: 7 bases; J trimming: 3 bases; junction bases outside the gene matches: 5.

J is TRBJ1-5 and V is TRBV10-1; 12 nucleotides align to TRBD1. CDR1 WNHNN and CDR2 SYGVQD come from the germline V gene (reference sequence). V lost 7 bases, J lost 6 bases, and 4 bases stayed unmatched. The CDR3 is made up of 14 amino acids. In nucleotides, the CDR3 is TGCGCCAGCACCGGGACAGGGGGCAGTCAGCCCCAGCATTTT. Protein product: CASTGTGGSQPQHF.

The chain employs TRBV5-6 and TRBJ1-2; D perhaps matches TRBD1 (6 bases). V lost 0 bases and J 7 bases, leaving 16 bases between the germline ends. The CDR3 totals 15 residues. Germline values: CDR1 SGHDT, CDR2 YYEEEE. The CDR3 protein is CASSLAVPGAAGYTF. CDR3 bases: TGTGCCAGCAGCTTGGCTGTCCCAGGGGCCGCTGGCTACACCTTC.

V and J are TRBV15 and TRBJ2-2; TRBD2 might be the D (7 bases). The V and J ends lost 5 bases and 4 bases respectively, with 17 bases between them. This CDR3 has 16 residues. CDR1 LNHNV and CDR2 YYDKDF come from the germline V gene (reference sequence). DNA for the CDR3: TGTGCCACCAGCCAGGGCGGGGGCCCTGCCACCGGGGAGCTGTTTTTT. Encoded protein: CATSQGGGPATGELFF.